This TCR beta chain was observed in a study of neoadjuvant anti-PD-1 for oral cavity cancer (dated by TCRdb to the early 2020s). Concerning the study at large: Before undergoing curative-intent surgical resection, most patients got three to four biweekly nivolumab doses at 3 mg/kg. Patients who did not progress were given a fourth nivolumab dose at about day 43 and had definitive surgical resection on days 50-56. Under RECIST 1.1, patients with complete response, partial response or stable disease were classed as responders, and patients with progression were classed as non-responders. There were roughly 11 patients in the parent correlative cohort, and the response rate was roughly 33%. Results the study describes overall, beyond this receptor: Only a few patients per response group were included in the TCR analyses, and larger cohorts for validation were called for by the authors. Higher pretreatment blood TCRbeta clonality and lower post-treatment tumor TCRbeta clonality were correlated with higher pretreatment blood Treg/Th17 ratios. Within PBMCs, T cell clonality (Gini index) was significantly higher in non-responders than responders after neoadjuvant nivolumab.

PBMC libraries used mostly approximately 0.5 ug of input genomic DNA for deep sequencing, with six replicates per sample. The immunoSEQ hsTCRbeta kit was used to prepare TCRbeta libraries according to the manufacturer's instructions. The completed libraries were mixed into a single pool at 3 nM, then sequenced with an Illumina NovaSeq 6000 S4 flow cell. In the original analysis: The immunoSEQ Analyzer handled quality control and preprocessing of the raw data. The analysis was limited to productive rearrangements, and each clonotype was defined by a unique CDR3 amino acid sequence. Using the R package tcR, the researchers computed the Gini-Simpson index as their estimate of repertoire clonality. Student's t test was used to compare Gini indices, while Pearson correlation assessed associations with tumor size change. TCRdb provides this immuneACCESS table in a form limited to in-frame rearrangements. Some clones are lacking; in checked studies, under half of them reflect an unresolved V gene, and why the rest are absent is not known. From that table come the V and J calls and clone size; the DNA was used to work out D and trimming. The sample yields some 20,000 clones; around 72% were counted once. The top ten hold approximately 3% of the sample.

Spanning cysteine to phenylalanine, the CDR3 consists of 11 amino acids. Kept here is only the CDR3 DNA, which spans 33 bases and is read in frame from base 1. The V and J ends are trimmed by 0 bases and 7 bases, leaving 6 bases between them. CDR1 is given as GTSNPN and CDR2 as SVGIG, both from the germline V gene (reference sequence). For this clone: The antigen it binds to is not known. Base quality data are lacking; no much larger clone is found one base away.

The time point label on this specimen signifies: before neoadjuvant nivolumab. None of the patients had received prior systemic or radiation treatment, and all were newly diagnosed with stage II-IVA oral cavity squamous cell carcinoma. The cohort consisted of patients with HPV-negative, locally advanced oral cavity squamous cell carcinoma. No culture maintenance or expansion was done, as the peripheral blood mononuclear cells went straight to analysis. The samples were obtained from a longitudinal correlative study of a single-arm phase II trial testing neoadjuvant nivolumab in oral cavity squamous cell carcinoma. Subject-matched pre- and post-treatment PBMCs and tumors from three responders and three non-responders were subjected to genomic DNA-based TCRbeta sequencing. Peripheral blood mononuclear cells were collected before nivolumab treatment and were collected again after treatment, at the time of surgery. The Maxwell RSC DNA from Cells kit was used to extract genomic DNA from PBMCs.

This receptor chain uses TRBV30 and TRBJ1-2, with the D segment identity uncertain. The sample was PBMCs, taken before nivolumab (anti-PD-1) treatment. The origin of this receptor is a person aged 40 to 85 with oral cavity squamous cell carcinoma. CDR3 region: CAWSVIGGYTF. The DNA sequence is given as TGTGCCTGGAGTGTTATAGGTGGCTACACCTTC.